The 29 T cell receptor beta chains given below trace back to one sample, sequenced in a study of T-cell memory formation after mild COVID-19. TCRdb independently ran MiXCR on the 5' RACE reads; one entry per CDR3 protein. The table shows 45,000 to 65,000 distinct CDR3 sequences, with over 7.5% occurring only once. The sample was PBMCs or a T cell subset sorted from them (not recorded which). The origin of the receptors is a man between 18 and 29 years old who had mild COVID-19 (a few samples of this study predate the infection). Cell type and time point are not known.

The rearrangement uses TRBV7-6 and TRBJ1-4, with D tentatively TRBD1 (5 bases). Germline assignment: CDR1 SGHVS and CDR2 FNYEAQ. The V end lost 4 bases, the J end lost 0 bases, and 9 bases lay between the germline ends. This CDR3 contains 15 residues. This chain's CDR3 is CASSSSGTTNEKLFF. DNA for the CDR3: TGTGCCAGCAGCTCCTCAGGGACAACTAATGAAAAACTGTTTTTT.

This clonotype has ten or more counts. The rearrangement uses TRBV10-3 and TRBJ2-3; D is perhaps TRBD2 (6 bases). Deletions cut 0 bases from V and 0 bases from J, with 10 bases between. The CDR3 has 16 amino acids. The germline V gene has CDR1 ENHRY and CDR2 SYGVKD. The CDR3 coding sequence is TGTGCCATCAGTGAGTCTTGGGGGAGGAGCACAGATACGCAGTATTTT. Translated, it gives CAISESWGRSTDTQYF.

This clonotype was counted at least ten times. This chain uses TRBV20-1 with TRBJ1-4, with 7 positions matching TRBD1. CDR1 and CDR2 from the germline V gene are DFQATT and SNEGSKA (reference sequence). The CDR3 has 14 amino acids. V shed 5 bases and J 8 bases; nucleotides not matched to a gene: 11. In DNA form, the CDR3 reads TGCAGTGCTCGTGACAGGGTTAGAGGGGAAAAACTGTTTTTT. Protein sequence: CSARDRVRGEKLFF.

The chain employs TRBV3-1 and TRBJ2-2, with TRBD1 identical over 8 bases. J gave up 4 bases and V 1 base, and 5 bases lay outside the gene matches. Germline V gene lookup returns CDR1 LGHDT and CDR2 YNNKEL (reference sequence). This CDR3 is 16 amino acids long. The CDR3 loop is CASSQGPGGRTGELFF. The CDR3 DNA sequence: TGTGCCAGCAGCCAAGGTCCAGGGGGCCGCACCGGGGAGCTGTTTTTT.

This sequence joins TRBV4-3 and TRBJ1-2; 7 bases align to TRBD1. CDR1 and CDR2 from the germline V gene are LGHNA and YSLEER. The CDR3 totals 15 residues. Trimming at V came to 0 bases and at J to 7 bases, leaving 8 bases not matched to a gene. The CDR3 DNA reads as TGCGCCAGCAGCCAAGAGACCAGGGGGGCAGGTGGCTACACCTTC. It codes for CASSQETRGAGGYTF.

In its sample, this clonotype was seen once. The rearrangement uses TRBV15 and TRBJ2-7; tentative D call: TRBD2 (5 bases). The CDR3 is 15 residues long. The germline V gene has CDR1 LNHNV and CDR2 YYDKDF (reference sequence). The ends were cut back, 3 bases at V and 0 bases at J, with 12 bases in the middle. Here the CDR3 DNA reads TGTGCCACCAGCAGGGACTCCCTGACCTCCTACGAGCAGTACTTC. The encoded protein is CATSRDSLTSYEQYF.

The chain has TRBV12-3 or TRBV12-4 and TRBJ2-5; 8 nucleotides match TRBD2. The CDR3 loop spans 14 amino acids. Germline trimming cut 5 bases from V and 5 bases from J; bases unmatched to any gene: 7. The chain's CDR3 is CASSRNSGAETQYF. The DNA for the CDR3 is TGTGCCAGCAGTCGAAATAGCGGGGCTGAGACCCAGTACTTC.

The gene calls are TRBV7-8 and TRBJ2-7; D not certain. The germline gives CDR1 SGHVS, CDR2 FQNEAQ. V was trimmed by 0 bases and J by 0 bases, leaving 6 bases between them. This CDR3 contains 14 residues. CDR3: CASSLAAGSYEQYV. The CDR3 DNA is TGTGCCAGCAGCTTAGCCGCAGGCTCCTACGAGCAGTACGTC.

In DNA form, the CDR3 reads TGCGCCAGCAGCCCGGTGGGGACAGGAGGACTAGCCGTATACGAGCAGTACTTC. Protein: CASSPVGTGGLAVYEQYF. The V call is TRBV5-1, the J call TRBJ2-7; D tentatively reads TRBD1 or TRBD2 (8 bases each). The CDR3 sequence is 18 residues long. The V gene's germline CDR1 is SGHRS and CDR2 YFSETQ. Trimming stripped 4 bases from V and 4 bases from J, with 27 bases between.

This clonotype occurred many times. The chain combines TRBV7-9 with TRBJ2-4; 8 nucleotides line up with TRBD2. This CDR3 comprises 16 residues. V lost 3 bases, J lost 6 bases, and 10 bases stayed unmatched. Germline CDR1 and CDR2: SEHNR and FQNEAQ (reference sequence). The CDR3, as DNA: TGTGCCAGCAGCTTGCAGAGCGGGGGCGAGATAAACATTCAGTACTTC. Protein product: CASSLQSGGEINIQYF.

This chain joins TRBV12-3 or TRBV12-4 and TRBJ2-2; D uncertain. The CDR3 covers 12 residues. V was cut by 7 bases and J by 1 base, with 4 bases left in between. The CDR3 DNA sequence: TGTGCCAGCAACATGAACACCGGGGAGCTGTTTTTT. This translates into CASNMNTGELFF.

This clonotype appeared a single time. This may arise from a read error, as a much more abundant clone is one base away. This chain links TRBV5-1 with TRBJ1-6, with D hard to call. V gave up 6 bases and J gave up 6 bases, with 16 bases separating them. The CDR3 sequence is 15 residues long. Looked up from germline, CDR1 is SGHRS and CDR2 is YFSETQ. The DNA for the CDR3 is TGCGCCAGCACCAGGAATTGGGAGCGTAATTCACCCCTCCACTTT. Translation: CASTRNWERNSPLHF.

In its sample, this clonotype was seen many times. The V call is TRBV20-1, the J call TRBJ2-3; TRBD2 might be the D (5 bases). Germline CDR1 is DFQATT and CDR2 is SNEGSKA (reference sequence). Trimming took 6 bases from V and 2 from J, leaving 12 bases between them. The CDR3 runs to 13 residues. CDR3 protein: CSAEADTTDTQYF. CDR3 in DNA: TGCAGTGCAGAAGCGGATACCACAGATACGCAGTATTTT.

This clonotype came up many times. The rearrangement joins TRBV19 to TRBJ2-7, with TRBD1 matching over 7 bases. Germline trimming cut 8 bases from V and 3 bases from J; bases unmatched to any gene: 13. The CDR3 has 15 residues. Germline assignment: CDR1 LNHDA and CDR2 SQIVND (reference sequence). Here the CDR3 reads CASANVGTDYYEQYF. DNA of the CDR3: TGTGCCAGTGCCAATGTCGGGACAGATTACTACGAGCAGTACTTC.

The chain has TRBV5-1 and TRBJ1-1; the D gene is possibly TRBD1 (6 bases). This CDR3 has 17 residues. CDR1 is SGHRS, CDR2 YFSETQ, per germline. V lost 1 base and J 5 bases, leaving 21 bases between the germline ends. The CDR3 loop is CASSLRGNRPTNTEAFF. CDR3 bases: TGCGCCAGCAGCTTGAGGGGGAATCGACCTACTAATACTGAAGCTTTCTTT. Based on the CDR3 plus reference TRBV5-1 and TRBJ1-1, the full variable domain is KAGVTQTPRYLIKTRGQQVTLSCSPISGHRSVSWYQQTPGQGLQFLFEYFSETQRNKGNFPGRFSGRQFSNSRSEMNVSTLELGDSALYLCASSLRGNRPTNTEAFFGQGTRLTVV.

This sequence joins TRBV4-1 and TRBJ2-5; D gene ambiguous. Per the germline V gene, CDR1 is MGHRA and CDR2 is YSYEKL. The CDR3 is 14 residues long. Trimming removed 4 bases at V and 1 base at J, with 10 bases between. CDR3 in amino acids: CASSRKALQETQYF. The DNA for the CDR3 is TGCGCCAGCAGCCGAAAAGCCCTCCAAGAGACCCAGTACTTC.

This clonotype appeared a few times. J is TRBJ1-2 and V is TRBV4-2, with D unresolved. Between the trimmed V and J ends, which lost 0 bases and 3 bases, there was a span of 8 bases. The CDR3 is 14 amino acids. Germline CDR1 reads LGHNA; CDR2 reads YNFKEQ. CDR3 sequence (DNA): TGTGCCAGCAGCCAAGATCGCGGGGACTATGGCTACACCTTC. Translating gives CASSQDRGDYGYTF.

This clonotype occurred a few times. V usage is TRBV6-2 or TRBV6-3 and J usage is TRBJ2-5; 11 nucleotides line up with TRBD2. The CDR3 sequence is 16 residues long. V gave up 0 bases and J gave up 1 base; unmatched junction bases: 1. CDR1 is MNHEY, CDR2 SVGEGT, per germline. CDR3 nucleotides: TGTGCCAGCAGTTACTCGGGGACTAGCGGCCAAGAGACCCAGTACTTC. This gives the protein CASSYSGTSGQETQYF.

The chain employs TRBV12-3 or TRBV12-4 and TRBJ1-2; D is perhaps TRBD1 (5 bases). Trimming cost V 4 bases and J 7 bases, with 7 bases left between them. CDR3 length: 11 amino acids. CDR3 sequence: CASSSGSGYTF. CDR3 in DNA: TGTGCCAGCAGTTCAGGGAGTGGCTACACCTTC.

This clonotype was observed at least ten times. This rearrangement joins TRBV20-1 to TRBJ2-3; 8 nucleotides align to TRBD2. CDR3 length equals 13 residues. The germline V gene has CDR1 DFQATT and CDR2 SNEGSKA (reference sequence). Trimming cost V 2 bases and J 5 bases; bases outside gene matches: 3. The CDR3 DNA reads TGCAGTGCTAGAAGCCTAGCGGGAGATACGCAGTATTTT. It translates to CSARSLAGDTQYF.

This clonotype was recorded at least ten times. The chain carries TRBV7-2 and TRBJ2-6; D might be TRBD1 or TRBD2, each matching 5 bases. The CDR3 loop spans 15 amino acids. V was cut by 1 base and J by 2 bases, with 6 bases left in between. Germline V CDR1 and CDR2: SGHTA, FQGNSA. CDR3 amino acids: CASSLGGAGANVLTF. CDR3 coding DNA: TGTGCCAGCAGCTTAGGAGGGGCTGGGGCCAACGTCCTGACTTTC.

The chain combines TRBV7-2 with TRBJ1-6; no definite D call. Germline CDR1 is SGHTA and CDR2 is FQGNSA. The CDR3 runs 16 residues. V was clipped by 4 bases and J by 9 bases, with 19 bases between them. CDR3 amino acids: CASSSPRGGKGSPLHF. The CDR3 DNA sequence: TGTGCCAGCAGCTCCCCTCGGGGAGGGAAAGGTTCACCCCTCCACTTT.

This clonotype was observed a few times. The gene calls are TRBV7-2 and TRBJ1-3, with 7 bases that match TRBD1. The V and J ends lost 5 bases and 3 bases, in that order; junction bases with no gene match: 7. CDR1 is SGHTA and CDR2 is FQGNSA in the germline V gene. CDR3 length equals 15 residues. The chain's CDR3 is CASSRVTGNGNTIYF. DNA for the CDR3: TGTGCCAGCAGCCGCGTGACAGGGAATGGAAACACCATATATTTT. Filled out from reference TRBV7-2 and TRBJ1-3, the complete variable domain reads GAGVSQSPSNKVTEKGKDVELRCDPISGHTALYWYRQSLGQGLEFLIYFQGNSAPDKSGLPSDRFSAERTGGSVSTLTIQRTQQEDSAVYLCASSRVTGNGNTIYFGEGSWLTVV.

The chain employs TRBV25-1 and TRBJ2-3, with a weak D call TRBD1 (6 bases). V gave up 3 bases and J gave up 5 bases, with 15 bases separating them. The CDR3 is 15 residues long. Germline assignment: CDR1 MGHDK and CDR2 SYGVNS. The DNA for the CDR3 is TGTGCCAGCAGTGAGTTGGATGGGGGCGGAGATACGCAGTATTTT. Residues: CASSELDGGGDTQYF.

J is TRBJ1-2 and V is TRBV7-2, with 10 positions matching TRBD1. Trimming at V came to 5 bases and at J to 5 bases, leaving 2 bases not matched to a gene. The germline V gene encodes CDR1 SGHTA and CDR2 FQGNSA. There are 13 residues in the CDR3. CDR3 in DNA: TGTGCCAGCAGCCCGGGACAGGGGTATGGCTACACCTTC. Translating gives CASSPGQGYGYTF.

The CDR3 DNA reads TGTGCCAGCAGTTTATCTGGTTGGGACAGGGCCTTACCTGGGGCCAACGTCCTGACTTTC. Translating gives CASSLSGWDRALPGANVLTF. The chain links TRBV27 to TRBJ2-6; TRBD1 matches 9 bases. Germline-derived CDR1 and CDR2 are MNHEY and SMNVEV (reference sequence). V shed 0 bases, J shed 2 bases, and the junction held 11 bases outside the gene matches. The CDR3 consists of 20 residues. The entire variable domain, with the rest obtained from reference TRBV27 and TRBJ2-6, is as follows: EAQVTQNPRYLITVTGKKLTVTCSQNMNHEYMSWYRQDPGLGLRQIYYSMNVEVTDKGDVPEGYKVSRKEKRNFPLILESPSPNQTSLYFCASSLSGWDRALPGANVLTFGAGSRLTVL.

This clonotype was seen a few times. The V and J genes are TRBV5-1 and TRBJ2-3; D possibly corresponds to TRBD1 (7 bases). The CDR3 spans 17 residues. Germline values: CDR1 SGHRS, CDR2 YFSETQ. The V gene lost 3 bases and the J gene lost 0 bases, with 17 bases spanning the gap. CDR3: CASSSWGVGGSTDTQYF. The CDR3 coding sequence is TGCGCCAGCAGCTCGTGGGGGGTAGGGGGCAGCACAGATACGCAGTATTTT.

This clonotype was seen a few times. The gene calls are TRBV7-2 and TRBJ2-1; 8 bases map to TRBD1. CDR1 SGHTA and CDR2 FQGNSA come from the germline V gene. V shed 8 bases and J 8 bases; nucleotides not matched to a gene: 8. This CDR3 contains 13 residues. CDR3 amino acids: CASVDNRGDEQFF. The CDR3 bases are TGTGCCAGCGTGGATAACAGGGGGGATGAGCAGTTCTTC.

This clonotype was counted a few times. The chain carries TRBV2 and TRBJ2-3, with D uncertain. This CDR3 is 12 amino acids long. The V gene's germline CDR1 is SNHLY and CDR2 FYNNEI. The germline V and J ends were trimmed by 4 bases and 7 bases, with 9 bases remaining between them. CDR3 protein: CASSVVAYTQYF. The CDR3 region has the DNA TGTGCCAGCAGTGTAGTAGCTTATACGCAGTATTTT. Using reference TRBV2 and TRBJ2-3 for the parts outside the CDR3, the full variable domain is EPEVTQTPSHQVTQMGQEVILRCVPISNHLYFYWYRQILGQKVEFLVSFYNNEISEKSEIFDDQFSVERPDGSNFTLKIRSTKLEDSAMYFCASSVVAYTQYFGPGTRLTVL.